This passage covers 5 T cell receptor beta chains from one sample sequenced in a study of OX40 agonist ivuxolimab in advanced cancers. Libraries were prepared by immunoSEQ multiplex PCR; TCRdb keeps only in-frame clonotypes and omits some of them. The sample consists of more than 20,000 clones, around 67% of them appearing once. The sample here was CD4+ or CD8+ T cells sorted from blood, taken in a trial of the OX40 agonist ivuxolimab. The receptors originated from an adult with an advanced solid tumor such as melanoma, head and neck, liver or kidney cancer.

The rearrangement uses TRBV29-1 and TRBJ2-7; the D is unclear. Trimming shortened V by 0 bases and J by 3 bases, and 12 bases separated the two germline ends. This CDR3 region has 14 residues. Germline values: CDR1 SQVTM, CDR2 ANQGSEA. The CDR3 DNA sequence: TGCAGCGTTGAAGACCCCGATGCCCACTACGAGCAGTACTTC. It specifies CSVEDPDAHYEQYF.

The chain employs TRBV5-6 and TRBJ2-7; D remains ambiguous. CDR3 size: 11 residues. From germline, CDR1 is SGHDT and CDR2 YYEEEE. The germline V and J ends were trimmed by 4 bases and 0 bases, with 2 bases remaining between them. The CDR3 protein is CASSTSYEQYF. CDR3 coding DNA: TGTGCCAGCAGCACCTCCTACGAGCAGTACTTC.

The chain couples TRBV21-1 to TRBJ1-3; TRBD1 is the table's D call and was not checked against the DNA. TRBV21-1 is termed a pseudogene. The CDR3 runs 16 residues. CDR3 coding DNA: TGTGCCAGCAGCGTAGCAGGGGACGAGTCTGGAAACACCATATATTTT. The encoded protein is CASSVAGDESGNTIYF.

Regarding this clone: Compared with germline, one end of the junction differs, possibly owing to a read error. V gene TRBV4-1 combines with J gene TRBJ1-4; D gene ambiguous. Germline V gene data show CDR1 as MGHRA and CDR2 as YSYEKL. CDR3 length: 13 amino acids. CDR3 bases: TGTGCCAGCAGCCAAGAGGACAATGAAAAACTGTTTTTT. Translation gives CASSQEDNEKLFF.

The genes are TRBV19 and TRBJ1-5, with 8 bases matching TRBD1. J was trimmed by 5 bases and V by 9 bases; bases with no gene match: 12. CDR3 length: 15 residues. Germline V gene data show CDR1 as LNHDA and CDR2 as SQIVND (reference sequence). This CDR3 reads CASSGGLAPDQPQHF. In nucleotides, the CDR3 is TGTGCCAGCTCAGGGGGCCTGGCCCCCGATCAGCCCCAGCATTTT.